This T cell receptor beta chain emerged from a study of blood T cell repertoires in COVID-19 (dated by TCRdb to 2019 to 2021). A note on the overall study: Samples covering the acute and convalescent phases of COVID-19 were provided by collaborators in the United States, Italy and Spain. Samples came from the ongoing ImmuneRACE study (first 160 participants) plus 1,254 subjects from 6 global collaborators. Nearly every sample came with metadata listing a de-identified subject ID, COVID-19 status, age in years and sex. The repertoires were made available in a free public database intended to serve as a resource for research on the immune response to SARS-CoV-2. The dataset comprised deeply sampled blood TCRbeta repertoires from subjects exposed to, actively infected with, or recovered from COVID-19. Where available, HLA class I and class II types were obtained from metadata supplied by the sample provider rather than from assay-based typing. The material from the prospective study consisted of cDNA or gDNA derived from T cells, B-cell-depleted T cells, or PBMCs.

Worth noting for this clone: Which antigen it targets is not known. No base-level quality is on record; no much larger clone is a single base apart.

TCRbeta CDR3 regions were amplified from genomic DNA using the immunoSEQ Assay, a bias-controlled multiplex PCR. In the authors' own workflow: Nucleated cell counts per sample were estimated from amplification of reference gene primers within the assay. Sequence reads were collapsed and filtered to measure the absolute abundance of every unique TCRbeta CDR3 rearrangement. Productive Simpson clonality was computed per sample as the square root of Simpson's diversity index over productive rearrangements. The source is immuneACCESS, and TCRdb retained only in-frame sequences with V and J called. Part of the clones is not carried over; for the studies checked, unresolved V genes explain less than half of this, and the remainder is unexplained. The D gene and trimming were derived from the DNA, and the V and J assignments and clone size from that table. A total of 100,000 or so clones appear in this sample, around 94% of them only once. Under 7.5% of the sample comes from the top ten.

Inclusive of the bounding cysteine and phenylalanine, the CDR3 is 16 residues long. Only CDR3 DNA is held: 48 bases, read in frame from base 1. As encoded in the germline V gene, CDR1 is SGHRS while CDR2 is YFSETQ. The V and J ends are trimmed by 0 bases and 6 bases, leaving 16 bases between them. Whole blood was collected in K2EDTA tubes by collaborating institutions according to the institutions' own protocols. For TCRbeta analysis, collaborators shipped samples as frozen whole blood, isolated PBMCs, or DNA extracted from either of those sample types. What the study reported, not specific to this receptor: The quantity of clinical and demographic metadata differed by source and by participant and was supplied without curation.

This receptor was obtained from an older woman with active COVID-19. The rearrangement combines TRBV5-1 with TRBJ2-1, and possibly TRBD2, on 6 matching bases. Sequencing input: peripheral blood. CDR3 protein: CASSLVGTLEVNEQFF. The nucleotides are TGCGCCAGCAGCTTGGTCGGGACTTTGGAGGTCAATGAGCAGTTCTTC.